These 13 T cell receptor beta chains were all obtained from the same sample, sequenced in a study of cytomegalovirus exposure and HLA in healthy donors. The PCR had 60 Vbeta and 13 Jbeta primers. TCRdb keeps only in-frame clones here, not all; method: immunoSEQ multiplex PCR. The sample data list tens of thousands of clones. Sequenced material: PBMCs. The receptors stem from a man aged 25-40 years in good health and CMV-seronegative.

The V call is TRBV9, the J call TRBJ2-3; D uncertain. With 0 bases removed from V and 4 bases from J, the gap between germline ends came to 6 bases. Germline assignment: CDR1 SGDLS and CDR2 YYNGEE. The CDR3 spans 13 residues. CDR3 in amino acids: CASSVGSPDTQYF. The CDR3 DNA reads TGTGCCAGCAGCGTAGGGAGCCCAGATACGCAGTATTTT.

The chain has TRBV10-3 and TRBJ2-5; 7 bases agree with TRBD2. V gave up 0 bases and J gave up 5 bases; unmatched junction bases: 15. This CDR3 is built from 18 residues. Germline assignment: CDR1 ENHRY and CDR2 SYGVKD. The CDR3 DNA follows: TGTGCCATCAGTGAGTCGGCTCTAATATTCGGGGAGGGGGAGACCCAGTACTTC. It translates to CAISESALIFGEGETQYF.

The chain joins TRBV5-1 to TRBJ1-4; D unclear. The CDR3 consists of 14 residues. The V end was cut by 4 bases, the J end by 6 bases, with 13 bases between. CDR1 and CDR2 (germline): SGHRS, YFSETQ. The CDR3 DNA sequence: TGCGCCAGCAGCCAGGCAGGAGGGTATGAAAAACTGTTTTTT. This encodes CASSQAGGYEKLFF.

The rearrangement uses TRBV7-9 and TRBJ2-2; unclear D gene. V was cut by 8 bases and J by 6 bases, with 13 bases left in between. CDR3 size: 13 residues. Looked up from germline, CDR1 is SEHNR and CDR2 is FQNEAQ (reference sequence). The CDR3 nucleotides read TGTGCCAGCCTCCCTGGCCCATCCGGGGAGCTGTTTTTT. It codes for CASLPGPSGELFF.

The V call is TRBV4-1, the J call TRBJ1-1; D is uncertain. Germline lookup yields CDR1 MGHRA and CDR2 YSYEKL. The CDR3 sequence is 18 residues long. The V end was cut by 0 bases, the J end by 1 base, with 18 bases between. The CDR3 DNA follows: TGCGCCAGCAGCCAAGAAGGGTGGACGAAGCGGACGAACACTGAAGCTTTCTTT. It translates to CASSQEGWTKRTNTEAFF.

V is TRBV4-2 and J is TRBJ2-4, with 8 bases matching TRBD2. Germline V lookup: CDR1 LGHNA, CDR2 YNFKEQ. Trimming took 5 bases from V and 9 from J; bases not matched to a gene: 12. This CDR3 contains 15 residues. This CDR3 is CASSETGLGMGIQYF. The CDR3 DNA sequence: TGTGCCAGCAGCGAAACGGGACTAGGGATGGGCATTCAGTACTTC.

Notes on this clone: Other DNA variants within this sample encode the same CDR3. J is TRBJ2-7 and V is TRBV6-5, with 9 bases fitting TRBD1. CDR1 is MNHEY and CDR2 is SVGAGI in the germline V gene. This CDR3 contains 15 residues. The V gene end was trimmed by 0 bases and the J gene end by 3 bases; junction bases not matched to a gene: 3. The CDR3 nucleotides read TGTGCCAGCAGTTACTCGACAGGGGGTGGCTACGAGCAGTACTTC. Translation gives CASSYSTGGGYEQYF.

This sequence joins TRBV7-9 and TRBJ1-4; no clear D gene. The germline CDR1 and CDR2 sequences are SEHNR and FQNEAQ (reference sequence). The CDR3 is 14 amino acids. V gave up 1 base and J gave up 4 bases, with 7 bases separating them. This CDR3 is CASSLGGVNEKLFF. CDR3 coding DNA: TGTGCCAGCAGCTTAGGTGGAGTTAATGAAAAACTGTTTTTT.

The J gene is TRBJ1-6, the V gene TRBV9; 8 bases match TRBD1. The germline V gene has CDR1 SGDLS and CDR2 YYNGEE. This CDR3 contains 14 residues. The junction had 4 bases not matched to a gene; V was cut back by 3 bases and J by 8 bases. The CDR3 spells CASSATGGYSPLHF. The CDR3 DNA follows: TGTGCCAGCAGCGCTACAGGGGGGTATTCACCCCTCCACTTT.

This chain links TRBV29-1 with TRBJ1-2, with TRBD1 matching over 7 bases. V shed 5 bases and J 3 bases; nucleotides not matched to a gene: 9. The germline CDR1 and CDR2 sequences are SQVTM and ANQGSEA. This CDR3 spans 14 amino acids. CDR3 bases: TGCAGCGTTAATGACTGGGACAGAGACTATGGCTACACCTTC. Encoded protein: CSVNDWDRDYGYTF.

The chain has TRBV4-3 and TRBJ2-1; no definite D call. The V and J ends lost 1 base and 3 bases respectively, with 13 bases between them. The CDR3 covers 16 residues. Germline-derived CDR1 and CDR2 are LGHNA and YSLEER. CDR3 loop: CASSQALVGDYNEQFF. CDR3 DNA sequence: TGCGCCAGCAGCCAAGCTCTAGTTGGAGACTACAATGAGCAGTTCTTC.

V and J are TRBV5-6 and TRBJ2-5; 7 nucleotides line up with TRBD2. CDR1 is SGHDT and CDR2 is YYEEEE in the germline V gene. CDR3 size: 14 residues. V shed 1 base, J shed 5 bases, and the junction held 5 bases outside the gene matches. The CDR3 DNA reads as TGTGCCAGCAGCTTGTTCCAGGGAGGGGAGACCCAGTACTTC. Its translation is CASSLFQGGETQYF.

This chain connects TRBV30 to TRBJ1-2, with TRBD1 matching 8 bases. CDR1 GTSNPN and CDR2 SVGIG come from the germline V gene (reference sequence). Trimming removed 3 bases from V and 3 bases from J; junction bases left unmatched: 9. The CDR3 contains 15 residues. CDR3 DNA: TGTGCCTGGAGCCCCGGCAGGGGGCCTTACTATGGCTACACCTTC. Protein sequence: CAWSPGRGPYYGYTF.